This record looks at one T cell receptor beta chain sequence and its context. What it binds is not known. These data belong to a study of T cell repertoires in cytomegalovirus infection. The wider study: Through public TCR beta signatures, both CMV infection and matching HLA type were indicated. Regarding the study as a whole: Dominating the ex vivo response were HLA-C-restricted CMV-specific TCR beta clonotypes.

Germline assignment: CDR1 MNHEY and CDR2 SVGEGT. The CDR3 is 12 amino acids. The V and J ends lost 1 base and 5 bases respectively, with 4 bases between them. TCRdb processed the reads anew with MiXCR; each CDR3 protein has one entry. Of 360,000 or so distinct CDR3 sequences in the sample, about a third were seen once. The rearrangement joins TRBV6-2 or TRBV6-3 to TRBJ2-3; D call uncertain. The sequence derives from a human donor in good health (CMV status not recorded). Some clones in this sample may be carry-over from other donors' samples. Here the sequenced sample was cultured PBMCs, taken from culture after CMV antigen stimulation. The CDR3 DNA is TGTGCCAGCAGTTACTGGGAAGATACGCAGTATTTT. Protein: CASSYWEDTQYF.